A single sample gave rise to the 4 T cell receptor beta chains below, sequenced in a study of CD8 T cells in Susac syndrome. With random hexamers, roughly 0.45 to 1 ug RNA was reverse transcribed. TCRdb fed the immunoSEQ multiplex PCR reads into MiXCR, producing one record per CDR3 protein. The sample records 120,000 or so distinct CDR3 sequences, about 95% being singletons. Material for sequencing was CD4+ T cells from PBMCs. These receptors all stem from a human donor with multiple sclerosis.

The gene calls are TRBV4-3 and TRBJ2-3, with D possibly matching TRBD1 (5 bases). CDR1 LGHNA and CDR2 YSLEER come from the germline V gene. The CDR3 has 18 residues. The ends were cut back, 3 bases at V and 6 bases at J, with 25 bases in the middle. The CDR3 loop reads CASSQITSTVYGEDTQYF. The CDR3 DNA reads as TGCGCCAGCAGCCAGATAACATCGACAGTCTACGGCGAGGATACGCAGTATTTT.

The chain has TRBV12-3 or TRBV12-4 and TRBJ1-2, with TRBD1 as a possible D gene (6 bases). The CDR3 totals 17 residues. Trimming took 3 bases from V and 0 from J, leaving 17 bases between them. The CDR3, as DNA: TGTGCCAGCAGTTTTTCGGGATCAGGGGAGGCTAACTATGGCTACACCTTC. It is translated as CASSFSGSGEANYGYTF.

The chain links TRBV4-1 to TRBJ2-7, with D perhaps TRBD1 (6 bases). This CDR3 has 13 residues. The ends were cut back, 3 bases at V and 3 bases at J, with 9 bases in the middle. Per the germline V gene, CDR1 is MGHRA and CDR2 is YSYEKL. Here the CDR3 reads CASSQRDNYEQYF. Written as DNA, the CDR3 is TGCGCCAGCAGCCAGAGGGACAACTACGAGCAGTACTTC.

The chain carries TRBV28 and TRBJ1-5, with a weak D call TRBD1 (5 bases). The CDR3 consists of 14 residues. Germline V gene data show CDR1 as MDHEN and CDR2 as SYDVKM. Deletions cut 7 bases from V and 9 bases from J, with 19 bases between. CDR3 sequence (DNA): TGTGCCAGCATTCAGGGAGGTGGGGGATCGCCCCAGCATTTT. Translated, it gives CASIQGGGGSPQHF. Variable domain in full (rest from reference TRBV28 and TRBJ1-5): DVKVTQSSRYLVKRTGEKVFLECVQDMDHENMFWYRQDPGLGLRLIYFSYDVKMKEKGDIPEGYSVSREKKERFSLILESASTNQTSMYLCASIQGGGGSPQHFGDGTRLSIL.